These 9 T cell receptor beta chains originate from one sample sequenced in a study of T-cell memory formation after mild COVID-19. TCRdb independently ran MiXCR on the 5' RACE reads; one entry per CDR3 protein. The table includes 310,000 or so distinct CDR3 sequences, about 16% detected once. The sequenced sample consisted of PBMCs or a T cell subset sorted from them (not recorded which). All receptors come from a man between 18 and 29 years old who had mild COVID-19 (a few samples of this study predate the infection). Cell type and time point are not known.

The chain couples TRBV5-1 to TRBJ2-7, with TRBD2 matching over 11 bases. This CDR3 spans 14 amino acids. CDR1 SGHRS and CDR2 YFSETQ come from the germline V gene. The trim removed 4 bases at V and 2 bases at J, leaving 2 bases unmatched. In nucleotides, the CDR3 is TGCGCCAGCAGCGCGGGACTAGCGGCCTACGAGCAGTACTTC. It is translated as CASSAGLAAYEQYF.

This clonotype showed up just a few times. V usage is TRBV7-9 and J usage is TRBJ2-2, with a possible D match to TRBD1 (6 bases). CDR1 and CDR2 (germline): SEHNR, FQNEAQ (reference sequence). CDR3 length: 17 amino acids. Between the trimmed V and J ends, which lost 4 bases and 1 base, there was a span of 16 bases. In nucleotides, the CDR3 is TGTGCCAGCAGCTCCCTACAGGGATTCTTGAACACCGGGGAGCTGTTTTTT. Its protein is CASSSLQGFLNTGELFF.

J is TRBJ2-1 and V is TRBV29-1, with D possibly being TRBD1 or TRBD2 (5 bases each). V was trimmed by 7 bases and J by 0 bases, leaving 16 bases between them. Germline loops: CDR1 SQVTM, CDR2 ANQGSEA. The CDR3 totals 15 residues. CDR3 amino acids: CSAGTKSSSYNEQFF. As DNA, the CDR3 is TGCAGCGCCGGGACGAAAAGTAGCTCCTACAATGAGCAGTTCTTC.

This clonotype was seen at least ten times. The rearrangement links TRBV18 to TRBJ1-5, with TRBD1 as a possible D gene (5 bases). This CDR3 is built from 14 residues. Germline V CDR1 and CDR2: KGHSH, LQKENI. The V end was cut by 2 bases, the J end by 6 bases, with 11 bases between. The CDR3 coding sequence is TGTGCCAGCTCACCAGAGGCAGGGAGTCAGCCCCAGCATTTT. Amino acids: CASSPEAGSQPQHF. The full variable domain, completed using reference TRBV18 and TRBJ1-5, is NAGVMQNPRHLVRRRGQEARLRCSPMKGHSHVYWYRQLPEEGLKFMVYLQKENIIDESGMPKERFSAEFPKEGPSILRIQQVVRGDSAAYFCASSPEAGSQPQHFGDGTRLSIL.

The rearrangement uses TRBV6-1 and TRBJ1-1; perhaps TRBD1 as D (5 bases). Trimming pared 4 bases from V and 0 bases from J, leaving 15 bases between. There are 16 residues in the CDR3. CDR1 is MNHNS and CDR2 is SASEGT in the germline V gene. This CDR3 reads CASSVEPGPLNTEAFF. CDR3 sequence (DNA): TGTGCCAGCAGTGTAGAGCCGGGACCCTTGAACACTGAAGCTTTCTTT.

The rearrangement uses TRBV28 and TRBJ2-7, with D maybe TRBD1 (6 bases). This CDR3 has 12 amino acids. Germline CDR1 reads MDHEN; CDR2 reads SYDVKM. The germline V and J ends were trimmed by 6 bases and 4 bases, with 10 bases remaining between them. CDR3 sequence: CASSADRYEQYV. CDR3 sequence (DNA): TGTGCCAGCAGCGCTGACAGGTACGAGCAGTACGTC.

The table lists this clonotype with a few counts. Here the CDR3 reads CSVENYTF. CDR3 DNA: TGCAGCGTTGAGAACTACACCTTC. V and J are TRBV29-1 and TRBJ1-2; no clear D. The germline V and J ends were trimmed by 3 bases and 10 bases, with 3 bases remaining between them. This CDR3 has 8 residues. Germline CDR1 reads SQVTM; CDR2 reads ANQGSEA.

This clonotype was seen only a few times. This rearrangement joins TRBV5-5 to TRBJ2-2; no clear D. Germline CDR1 SGHKS, CDR2 YYEKEE (reference sequence). This CDR3 has 12 residues. With 3 bases removed from V and 7 bases from J, the gap between germline ends came to 7 bases. The CDR3 loop is CASSSFGGELFF. In nucleotides, the CDR3 is TGTGCCAGCAGCTCTTTCGGCGGGGAGCTGTTTTTT.

V gene TRBV5-1 combines with J gene TRBJ2-5, with 8 bases aligning to TRBD1. Trimming at V came to 3 bases and at J to 3 bases, leaving 7 bases not matched to a gene. Germline CDR1 is SGHRS and CDR2 is YFSETQ. The CDR3 is 15 amino acids. The CDR3 here is CASSWGDRIEETQYF. Written as DNA, the CDR3 is TGCGCCAGCAGCTGGGGGGACAGGATCGAAGAGACCCAGTACTTC.